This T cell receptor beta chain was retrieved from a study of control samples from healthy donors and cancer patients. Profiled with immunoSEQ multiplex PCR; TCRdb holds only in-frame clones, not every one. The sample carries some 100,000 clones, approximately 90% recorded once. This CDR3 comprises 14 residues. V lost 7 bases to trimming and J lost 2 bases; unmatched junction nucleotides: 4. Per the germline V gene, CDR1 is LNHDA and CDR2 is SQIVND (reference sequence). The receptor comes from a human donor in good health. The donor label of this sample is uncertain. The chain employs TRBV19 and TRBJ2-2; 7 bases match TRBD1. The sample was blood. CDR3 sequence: CASTGTANTGELFF. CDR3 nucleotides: TGTGCCAGTACCGGGACAGCCAACACCGGGGAGCTGTTTTTT.